The rows below give T cell receptor beta chains drawn from one sample of a study of shared clonotypes between healthy human individuals. Clones were sequenced by immunoSEQ multiplex PCR, and TCRdb holds only the in-frame ones, with some missing. The top ten hold about 1.8% of the sample, which has hundreds of thousands of clones, approximately 79% seen once. Sequencing was done on a sample of memory CD4+ T cells sorted from blood. The receptors shown here come from a woman aged 25 to 39 in good health. Both conserved end residues are part of each CDR3. Each record gives: CDR3 length, D gene, V gene, clone size, J gene, CDR3 DNA, CDR3 protein. D genes are given only for firm matches. For some rows the clone size is stated as once, few or many, or as a class when expanded; others skip it.

CDR3 length: 13; D gene: NA; V gene: TRBV27; clone size: NA; J gene: TRBJ1-1; CDR3 DNA: TGTGCCAGCCGAGGTACCTGGGCAACTGAAGCTTTCTTT; CDR3 protein: CASRGTWATEAFF
CDR3 length: 15; D gene: TRBD2; V gene: TRBV7-9; clone size: NA; J gene: TRBJ2-5; CDR3 DNA: TGTGCCAGCAGCTTAGCAAGCGGGAGAGGCGAGACCCAGTACTTC; CDR3 protein: CASSLASGRGETQYF
CDR3 length: 16; D gene: NA; V gene: TRBV21-1; clone size: many; J gene: TRBJ2-7; CDR3 DNA: TGTGCCAGCAGCAATGTGTTACGGACAGGGATCTACGAGCAGTACTTC; CDR3 protein: CASSNVLRTGIYEQYF
CDR3 length: 11; D gene: NA; V gene: TRBV6-5; clone size: NA; J gene: TRBJ1-1; CDR3 DNA: TGTGCCAGCGGACACGGGGCTGAAGCTTTCTTT; CDR3 protein: CASGHGAEAFF
CDR3 length: 15; D gene: TRBD2; V gene: TRBV19; clone size: NA; J gene: TRBJ2-1; CDR3 DNA: TGTGCCATCTCGAATGGTCTAGCGGGATCAAATGAGCAGTTCTTC; CDR3 protein: CAISNGLAGSNEQFF
CDR3 length: 15; D gene: TRBD2; V gene: TRBV7-9; clone size: NA; J gene: TRBJ2-1; CDR3 DNA: TGTGCCAGCAGCCCAGCCCTAGCGGTCGACAATGAGCAGTTCTTC; CDR3 protein: CASSPALAVDNEQFF
CDR3 length: 17; D gene: TRBD2; V gene: TRBV14; clone size: NA; J gene: TRBJ2-1; CDR3 DNA: TGTGCCAGCAGCTCCATGCCAATCGGGACTAGGGGGAATGAGCAGTTCTTC; CDR3 protein: CASSSMPIGTRGNEQFF
CDR3 length: 14; D gene: NA; V gene: TRBV2; clone size: many; J gene: TRBJ1-2; CDR3 DNA: TGTGCCAGCACTTCTCAGTTGGTAAACTATGGCTACACCTTC; CDR3 protein: CASTSQLVNYGYTF
CDR3 length: 14; D gene: NA; V gene: TRBV25-1; clone size: NA; J gene: TRBJ2-7; CDR3 DNA: TGTGCCAGCAGTGAAACAGGGACCTACTACGAGCAGTACTTC; CDR3 protein: CASSETGTYYEQYF
CDR3 length: 15; D gene: TRBD2; V gene: TRBV19; clone size: once; J gene: TRBJ2-1; CDR3 DNA: TGTGCCAGTAGTATCGGTAGCGGGAGATACAATGAGCAGTTCTTC; CDR3 protein: CASSIGSGRYNEQFF
CDR3 length: 16; D gene: NA; V gene: TRBV4-1; clone size: NA; J gene: TRBJ2-1; CDR3 DNA: TGCGCCAGCAGCCACCCGAGTCCGCGGGACTACAATGAGCAGTTCTTC; CDR3 protein: CASSHPSPRDYNEQFF
CDR3 length: 19; D gene: TRBD1; V gene: TRBV4-1; clone size: few; J gene: TRBJ2-4; CDR3 DNA: TGCGCCAGCAGCCAACCTATACTACGGACAGGGCTAGCCAAAAACATTCAGTACTTC; CDR3 protein: CASSQPILRTGLAKNIQYF
CDR3 length: 12; D gene: NA; V gene: TRBV19; clone size: NA; J gene: TRBJ2-1; CDR3 DNA: TGTGCCAGTAGTATGCGGGAAAATGAGCAGTTCTTC; CDR3 protein: CASSMRENEQFF
CDR3 length: 14; D gene: TRBD1; V gene: TRBV30; clone size: NA; J gene: TRBJ2-7; CDR3 DNA: TGTGCCTGGAGTTACCGGGACAGGGTAAGAGAGCAGTACTTC; CDR3 protein: CAWSYRDRVREQYF
CDR3 length: 13; D gene: NA; V gene: TRBV15; clone size: NA; J gene: TRBJ2-3; CDR3 DNA: TGTGCCACCAGCAGTCAGAGTACAGATACGCAGTATTTT; CDR3 protein: CATSSQSTDTQYF
CDR3 length: 14; D gene: NA; V gene: TRBV28; clone size: NA; J gene: TRBJ2-2; CDR3 DNA: TGTGCCAGCACCAAGTGGCGGGGAACCGGGGAGCTGTTTTTT; CDR3 protein: CASTKWRGTGELFF
CDR3 length: 15; D gene: TRBD2; V gene: TRBV7-8; clone size: NA; J gene: TRBJ2-1; CDR3 DNA: TGTGCCAGCAGCTTAAGGTTAGCGGGCCACAATGAGCAGTTCTTC; CDR3 protein: CASSLRLAGHNEQFF
CDR3 length: 15; D gene: NA; V gene: TRBV6-9; clone size: NA; J gene: TRBJ1-1; CDR3 DNA: TGTGCCAGCAGTTATCAACCAGGGCGTGAAACTGAAGCTTTCTTT; CDR3 protein: CASSYQPGRETEAFF
CDR3 length: 14; D gene: TRBD2; V gene: TRBV11-2; clone size: few; J gene: TRBJ2-2; CDR3 DNA: TGTGCCAGCAGCTTACAGGGAGGGACCGGGGAGCTGTTTTTT; CDR3 protein: CASSLQGGTGELFF
CDR3 length: 16; D gene: NA; V gene: TRBV11-2; clone size: NA; J gene: TRBJ1-3; CDR3 DNA: TGTGCCAGCAGCGGAAGGACAGTCCTCTCTGGAAACACCATATATTTT; CDR3 protein: CASSGRTVLSGNTIYF
CDR3 length: 14; D gene: NA; V gene: TRBV28; clone size: NA; J gene: TRBJ2-3; CDR3 DNA: TGTGCCAGCAGTTTCGGTGGGAGCACAGATACGCAGTATTTT; CDR3 protein: CASSFGGSTDTQYF
CDR3 length: 14; D gene: NA; V gene: TRBV28; clone size: NA; J gene: TRBJ1-2; CDR3 DNA: TGTGCCAGCACCTTACAGCTCCGGGTTAGTGGCTACACCTTC; CDR3 protein: CASTLQLRVSGYTF
CDR3 length: 11; D gene: NA; V gene: TRBV2; clone size: few; J gene: TRBJ2-1; CDR3 DNA: TGTGCCAGCAGGAGCTACAATGAGCAGTTCTTC; CDR3 protein: CASRSYNEQFF
CDR3 length: 14; D gene: NA; V gene: TRBV27; clone size: NA; J gene: TRBJ1-4; CDR3 DNA: TGTGCCAGCAGTCCCCACACGGTTGGGGAAAAACTGTTTTTT; CDR3 protein: CASSPHTVGEKLFF
CDR3 length: 16; D gene: NA; V gene: TRBV6-1; clone size: NA; J gene: TRBJ1-2; CDR3 DNA: TGTGCCAGCAGTGAAGCTGACAGTCGGGCTAACTATGGCTACACCTTC; CDR3 protein: CASSEADSRANYGYTF
CDR3 length: 12; D gene: NA; V gene: TRBV7-9; clone size: NA; J gene: TRBJ2-7; CDR3 DNA: TGTGCCAGCAGCTCCTCGGTCCGGGGTCCGTACTTC; CDR3 protein: CASSSSVRGPYF
CDR3 length: 14; D gene: TRBD1; V gene: TRBV19; clone size: NA; J gene: TRBJ1-5; CDR3 DNA: TGTGCCAGCCGATACGGACAGGGCATTCAGCCCCAGCATTTT; CDR3 protein: CASRYGQGIQPQHF
CDR3 length: 14; D gene: NA; V gene: TRBV19; clone size: NA; J gene: TRBJ2-2; CDR3 DNA: TGTGCCAGTAGTATCGGCATGAAGGGCGGGGAGCTGTTTTTT; CDR3 protein: CASSIGMKGGELFF
CDR3 length: 15; D gene: NA; V gene: TRBV6-1; clone size: NA; J gene: TRBJ1-5; CDR3 DNA: TGTGCCAGCTCCGGGAGGTGGGGGGCAGGTCAGCCCCAGCATTTT; CDR3 protein: CASSGRWGAGQPQHF
CDR3 length: 15; D gene: NA; V gene: TRBV7-9; clone size: NA; J gene: TRBJ2-7; CDR3 DNA: TGTGCCAGCAGCTCGGGGTCAGGGATCAACTACGAGCAGTACTTC; CDR3 protein: CASSSGSGINYEQYF
CDR3 length: 16; D gene: TRBD1; V gene: TRBV23-1; clone size: once; J gene: TRBJ2-1; CDR3 DNA: TGCGCCAGCAGTCACCCCGGGACAGGGAAGTCCAATGAGCAGTTCTTC; CDR3 protein: CASSHPGTGKSNEQFF
CDR3 length: 17; D gene: TRBD2; V gene: TRBV5-1; clone size: NA; J gene: TRBJ2-2; CDR3 DNA: TGCGCCAGCAGCGGAATTACTAGCGGGAGTAGATCCGGGGAGCTGTTTTTT; CDR3 protein: CASSGITSGSRSGELFF
CDR3 length: 17; D gene: TRBD2; V gene: TRBV2; clone size: many; J gene: TRBJ2-3; CDR3 DNA: TGTGCCAGCAGCCGCGGACTAGCGGGAGGGATCACAGATACGCAGTATTTT; CDR3 protein: CASSRGLAGGITDTQYF
CDR3 length: 13; D gene: NA; V gene: TRBV5-1; clone size: NA; J gene: TRBJ2-7; CDR3 DNA: TGCGCCAGCAGGAGGGATCAGTCCTACGAGCAGTACTTC; CDR3 protein: CASRRDQSYEQYF
CDR3 length: 16; D gene: TRBD2; V gene: TRBV11-2; clone size: NA; J gene: TRBJ2-1; CDR3 DNA: TGTGCCAGCAGCTCAGGACTAGCGGGAGTGAAAAATGAGCAGTTCTTC; CDR3 protein: CASSSGLAGVKNEQFF
CDR3 length: 16; D gene: NA; V gene: TRBV10-2; clone size: once; J gene: TRBJ1-1; CDR3 DNA: TGCGCCAGCAGTGGCGGGACCAACAATAGGAACACTGAAGCTTTCTTT; CDR3 protein: CASSGGTNNRNTEAFF
CDR3 length: 14; D gene: TRBD2; V gene: TRBV13; clone size: NA; J gene: TRBJ2-7; CDR3 DNA: TGTGCCAGCAGCTTAGGCGCTAGCGGCTACGAGCAGTACTTC; CDR3 protein: CASSLGASGYEQYF
CDR3 length: 12; D gene: NA; V gene: TRBV6-1; clone size: NA; J gene: TRBJ1-3; CDR3 DNA: TGTGCCAGCAGGGATTCTGGAAACACCATATATTTT; CDR3 protein: CASRDSGNTIYF
CDR3 length: 14; D gene: NA; V gene: TRBV18; clone size: once; J gene: TRBJ2-3; CDR3 DNA: TGTGCCAGCTCACCATCCAGGAGCACAGATACGCAGTATTTT; CDR3 protein: CASSPSRSTDTQYF
CDR3 length: 15; D gene: NA; V gene: TRBV21-1; clone size: NA; J gene: TRBJ2-7; CDR3 DNA: TGTGCCAGCAGCACTAGGGACAGACTCTCCTACGAGCAGTACTTC; CDR3 protein: CASSTRDRLSYEQYF
CDR3 length: 16; D gene: NA; V gene: TRBV5-4; clone size: NA; J gene: TRBJ1-3; CDR3 DNA: TGTGCCAGCAGCCCCGCGGGGGCTAGCTCTGGAAACACCATATATTTT; CDR3 protein: CASSPAGASSGNTIYF
CDR3 length: 12; D gene: TRBD2; V gene: TRBV10-1; clone size: NA; J gene: TRBJ2-2; CDR3 DNA: TGCGCCCGGGAGGGGGGGACCGGGGAGCTGTTTTTT; CDR3 protein: CAREGGTGELFF
CDR3 length: 15; D gene: NA; V gene: TRBV9; clone size: NA; J gene: TRBJ2-7; CDR3 DNA: TGTGCCAGCAGCGTGGGAAGCGGAACCTCCTACGAGCAGTACTTC; CDR3 protein: CASSVGSGTSYEQYF
CDR3 length: 17; D gene: TRBD1; V gene: TRBV19; clone size: once; J gene: TRBJ1-5; CDR3 DNA: TGTGCCAGTAACGTCAGGACAGGGTCACCGAGCAATCAGCCCCAGCATTTT; CDR3 protein: CASNVRTGSPSNQPQHF
CDR3 length: 15; D gene: NA; V gene: TRBV7-2; clone size: NA; J gene: TRBJ2-4; CDR3 DNA: TGTGCCAGCAGCAGGACAGCACTAGCCAAAAACATTCAGTACTTC; CDR3 protein: CASSRTALAKNIQYF
CDR3 length: 16; D gene: NA; V gene: TRBV29-1; clone size: NA; J gene: TRBJ1-1; CDR3 DNA: TGCAGCGTTGAACGTCAGGACCAGGGGTTGAACACTGAAGCTTTCTTT; CDR3 protein: CSVERQDQGLNTEAFF
CDR3 length: 16; D gene: NA; V gene: TRBV28; clone size: NA; J gene: TRBJ2-1; CDR3 DNA: TGTGCCAGCACCGGATATGGGGGAAGCTCCTACAATGAGCAGTTCTTC; CDR3 protein: CASTGYGGSSYNEQFF